This TCR beta chain was observed in a study of cytotoxic CD8 clonotypes in ibrutinib-treated CLL. Regarding the study as a whole: Higher circulating CD8+ T-cell counts strongly accompanied higher baseline clonality, above age-matched healthy donors.

V lost 5 bases to trimming and J lost 2 bases; unmatched junction nucleotides: 11. The CDR3 runs to 16 residues. CDR1 SEHNR and CDR2 FQNEAQ come from the germline V gene (reference sequence). Generated by immunoSEQ multiplex PCR, the TCRdb table keeps only in-frame clones and is missing some. The repertoire consists of about 97,000 clones, with approximately 80% occurring once and the leading ten covering 20% to 25%. Note on this clone: The antigen is undetermined.

This chain joins TRBV7-9 and TRBJ2-5; 7 positions agree with TRBD2. The TCR was taken from a human donor with chronic lymphocytic leukemia. The sequencing here drew on PBMCs, taken after 24 months of ibrutinib treatment. The CDR3: CASSPTWLAVQETQYF. CDR3 DNA: TGTGCCAGCAGCCCAACCTGGCTAGCGGTTCAAGAGACCCAGTACTTC.